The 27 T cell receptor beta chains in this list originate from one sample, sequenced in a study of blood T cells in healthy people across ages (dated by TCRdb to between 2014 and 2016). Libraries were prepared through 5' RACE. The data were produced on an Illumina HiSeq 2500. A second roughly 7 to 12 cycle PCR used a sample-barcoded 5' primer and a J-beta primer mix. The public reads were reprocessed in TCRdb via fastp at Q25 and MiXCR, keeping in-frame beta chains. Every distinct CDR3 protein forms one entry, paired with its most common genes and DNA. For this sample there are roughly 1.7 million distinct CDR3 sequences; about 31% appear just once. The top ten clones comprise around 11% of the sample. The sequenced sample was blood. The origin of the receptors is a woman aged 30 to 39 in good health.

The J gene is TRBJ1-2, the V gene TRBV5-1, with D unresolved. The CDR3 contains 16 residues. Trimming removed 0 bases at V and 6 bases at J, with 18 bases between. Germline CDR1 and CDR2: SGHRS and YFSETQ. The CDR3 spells CASSLVVTILKHGYTF. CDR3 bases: TGCGCCAGCAGCTTGGTGGTGACAATCCTGAAACATGGCTACACCTTC. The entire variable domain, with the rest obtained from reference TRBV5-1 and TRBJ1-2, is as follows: KAGVTQTPRYLIKTRGQQVTLSCSPISGHRSVSWYQQTPGQGLQFLFEYFSETQRNKGNFPGRFSGRQFSNSRSEMNVSTLELGDSALYLCASSLVVTILKHGYTFGSGTRLTVV.

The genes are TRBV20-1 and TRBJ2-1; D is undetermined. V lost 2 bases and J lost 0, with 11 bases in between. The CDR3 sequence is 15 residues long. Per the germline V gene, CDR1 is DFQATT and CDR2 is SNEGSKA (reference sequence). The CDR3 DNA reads TGCAGTGCTAGACAACATACTGGCTCCTACAATGAGCAGTTCTTC. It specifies CSARQHTGSYNEQFF.

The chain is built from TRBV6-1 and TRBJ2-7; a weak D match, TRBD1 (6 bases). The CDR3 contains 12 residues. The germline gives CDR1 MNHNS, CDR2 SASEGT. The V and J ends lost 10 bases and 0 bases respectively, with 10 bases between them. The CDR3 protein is CATNRVSYEQYF. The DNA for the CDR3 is TGTGCCACAAACAGGGTCTCCTACGAGCAGTACTTC.

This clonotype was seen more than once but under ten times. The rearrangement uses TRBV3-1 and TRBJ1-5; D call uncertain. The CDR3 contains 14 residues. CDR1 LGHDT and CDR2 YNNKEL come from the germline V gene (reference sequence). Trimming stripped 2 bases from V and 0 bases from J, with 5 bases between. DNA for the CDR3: TGTGCCAGCAGCCAAAGGTTTAGCAATCAGCCCCAGCATTTT. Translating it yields CASSQRFSNQPQHF.

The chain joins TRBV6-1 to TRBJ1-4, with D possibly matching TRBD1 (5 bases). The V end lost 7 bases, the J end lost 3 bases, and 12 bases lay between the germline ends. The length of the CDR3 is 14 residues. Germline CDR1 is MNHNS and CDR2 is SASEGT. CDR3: CASKTRDPNEKLFF. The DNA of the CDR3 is TGTGCCAGCAAGACGAGGGACCCTAATGAAAAACTGTTTTTT.

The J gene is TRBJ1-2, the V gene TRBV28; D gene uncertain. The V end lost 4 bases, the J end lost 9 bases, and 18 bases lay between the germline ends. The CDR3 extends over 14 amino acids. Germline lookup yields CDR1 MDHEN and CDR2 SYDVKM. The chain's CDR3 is CASSWSDRARSYTF. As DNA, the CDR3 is TGTGCCAGCAGTTGGTCAGACCGAGCCAGGAGCTACACCTTC.

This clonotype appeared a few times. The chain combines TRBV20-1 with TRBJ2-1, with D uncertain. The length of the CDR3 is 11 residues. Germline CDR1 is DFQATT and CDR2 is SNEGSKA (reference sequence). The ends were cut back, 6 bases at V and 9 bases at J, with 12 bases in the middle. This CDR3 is CSAFKSGEQFF. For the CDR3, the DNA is TGCAGTGCCTTTAAGTCTGGTGAGCAGTTCTTC.

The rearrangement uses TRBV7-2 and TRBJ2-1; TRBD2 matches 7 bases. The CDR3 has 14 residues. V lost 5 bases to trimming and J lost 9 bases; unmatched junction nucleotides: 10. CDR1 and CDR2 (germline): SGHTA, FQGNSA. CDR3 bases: TGTGCCAGCAGCCGCGGGGGAGGGCGGGTTGAGCAGTTCTTC. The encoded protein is CASSRGGGRVEQFF.

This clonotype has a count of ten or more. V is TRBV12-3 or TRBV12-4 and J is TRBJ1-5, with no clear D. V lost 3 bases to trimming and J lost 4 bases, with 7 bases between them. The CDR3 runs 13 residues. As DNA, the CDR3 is TGTGCCAGCAGTTTGGATGTAAATCAGCCCCAGCATTTT. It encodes CASSLDVNQPQHF.

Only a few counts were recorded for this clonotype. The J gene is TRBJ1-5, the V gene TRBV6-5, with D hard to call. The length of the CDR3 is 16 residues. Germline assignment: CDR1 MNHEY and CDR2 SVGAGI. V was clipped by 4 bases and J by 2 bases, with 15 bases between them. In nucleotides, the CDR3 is TGTGCCAGCAGTTTAGGTCGGGGTGCGGGCAATCAGCCCCAGCATTTT. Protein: CASSLGRGAGNQPQHF.

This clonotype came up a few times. The CDR3 spells CASTQRPGQGLPHGYEQYF. Here the CDR3 DNA reads TGTGCCAGCACCCAACGGCCGGGACAGGGGTTACCCCATGGTTACGAGCAGTACTTC. This chain uses TRBV6-1 with TRBJ2-7, with 10 bases aligning to TRBD1. This CDR3 is built from 19 residues. V shed 7 bases, J shed 4 bases, and the junction held 22 bases outside the gene matches. Per the germline V gene, CDR1 is MNHNS and CDR2 is SASEGT.

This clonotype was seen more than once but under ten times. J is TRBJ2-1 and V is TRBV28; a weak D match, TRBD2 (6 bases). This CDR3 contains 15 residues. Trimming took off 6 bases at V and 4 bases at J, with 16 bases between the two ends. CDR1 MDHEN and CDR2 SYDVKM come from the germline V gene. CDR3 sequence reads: CASSPTVAEYNEQFF. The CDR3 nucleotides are TGTGCCAGCAGCCCCACGGTAGCGGAGTACAATGAGCAGTTCTTC.

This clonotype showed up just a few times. The chain's CDR3 is CASSYQQGKYNEQFF. CDR3 coding DNA: TGTGCCAGCAGTTATCAACAGGGGAAGTACAATGAGCAGTTCTTC. The chain is built from TRBV3-1 and TRBJ2-1; 7 bases align to TRBD1. Germline CDR1 reads LGHDT; CDR2 reads YNNKEL (reference sequence). The J segment lost 4 bases and the V segment lost 6 bases, leaving 9 bases of the junction unmatched. The CDR3 is 15 residues long.

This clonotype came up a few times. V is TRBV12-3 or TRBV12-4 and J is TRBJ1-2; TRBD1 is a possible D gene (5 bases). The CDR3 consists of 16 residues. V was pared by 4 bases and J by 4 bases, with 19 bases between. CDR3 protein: CASSSPQGKSGYGYTF. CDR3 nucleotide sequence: TGTGCCAGCAGTTCCCCTCAGGGCAAAAGCGGCTATGGCTACACCTTC.

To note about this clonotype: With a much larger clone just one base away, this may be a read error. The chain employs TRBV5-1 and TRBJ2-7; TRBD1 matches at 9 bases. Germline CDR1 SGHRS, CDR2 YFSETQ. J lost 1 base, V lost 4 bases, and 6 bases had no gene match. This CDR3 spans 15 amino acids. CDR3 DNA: TGCGCCAGCAGCCCCAGACAGGGGGTATCCTACGAGCAGTACTTC. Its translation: CASSPRQGVSYEQYF.

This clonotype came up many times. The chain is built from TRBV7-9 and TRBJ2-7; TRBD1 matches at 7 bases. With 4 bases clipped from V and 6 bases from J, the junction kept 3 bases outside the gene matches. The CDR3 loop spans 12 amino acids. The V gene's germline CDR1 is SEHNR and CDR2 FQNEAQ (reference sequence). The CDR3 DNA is TGTGCCAGCAGCTCGACAGGGAGCGAGCAGTACTTC. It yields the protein CASSSTGSEQYF. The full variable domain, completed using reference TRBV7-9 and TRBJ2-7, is DTGVSQNPRHKITKRGQNVTFRCDPISEHNRLYWYRQTLGQGPEFLTYFQNEAQLEKSRLLSDRFSAERPKGSFSTLEIQRTEQGDSAMYLCASSSTGSEQYFGPGTRLTVT.

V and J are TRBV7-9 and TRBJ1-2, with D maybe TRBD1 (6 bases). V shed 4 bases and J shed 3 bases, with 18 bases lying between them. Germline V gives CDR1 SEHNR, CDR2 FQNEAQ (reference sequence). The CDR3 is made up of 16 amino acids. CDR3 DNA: TGTGCCAGCAGCTCGACACGCGGGGGGCTTGACTATGGCTACACCTTC. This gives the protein CASSSTRGGLDYGYTF.

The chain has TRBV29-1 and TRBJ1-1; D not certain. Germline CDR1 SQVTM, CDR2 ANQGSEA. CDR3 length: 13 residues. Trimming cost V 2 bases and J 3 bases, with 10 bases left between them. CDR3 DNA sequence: TGCAGCGTTGAACTGGGGTCGGACACTGAAGCTTTCTTT. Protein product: CSVELGSDTEAFF.

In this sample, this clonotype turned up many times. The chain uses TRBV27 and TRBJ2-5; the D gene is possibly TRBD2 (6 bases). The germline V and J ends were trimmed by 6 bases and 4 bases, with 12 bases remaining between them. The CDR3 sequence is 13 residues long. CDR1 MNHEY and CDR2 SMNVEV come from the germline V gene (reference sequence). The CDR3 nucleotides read TGTGCCAGCAGCGAACTAGCTAGAGAGACCCAGTACTTC. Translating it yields CASSELARETQYF.

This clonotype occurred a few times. The CDR3: CAWSPGYGYTF. The CDR3, as DNA: TGTGCCTGGAGTCCTGGGTATGGCTACACCTTC. This chain links TRBV30 with TRBJ1-2; D not resolved. The CDR3 loop spans 11 amino acids. CDR1 is GTSNPN and CDR2 is SVGIG in the germline V gene (reference sequence). V was pared by 2 bases and J by 5 bases, with 6 bases between.

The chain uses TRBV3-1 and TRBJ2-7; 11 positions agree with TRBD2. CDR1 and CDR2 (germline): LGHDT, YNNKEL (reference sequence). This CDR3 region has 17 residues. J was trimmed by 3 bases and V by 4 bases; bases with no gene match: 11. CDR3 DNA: TGTGCCAGCAGCCGATTACCTAGCGGGGGGCCGAGCTACGAGCAGTACTTC. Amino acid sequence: CASSRLPSGGPSYEQYF.

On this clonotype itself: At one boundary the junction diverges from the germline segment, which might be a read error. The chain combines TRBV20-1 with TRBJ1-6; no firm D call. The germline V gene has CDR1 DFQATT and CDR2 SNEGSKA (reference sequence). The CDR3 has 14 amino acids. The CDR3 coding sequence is TGTAGTGCTAGAGTCGACTCCTATAATTCACCCCTCCACTTT. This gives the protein CSARVDSYNSPLHF.

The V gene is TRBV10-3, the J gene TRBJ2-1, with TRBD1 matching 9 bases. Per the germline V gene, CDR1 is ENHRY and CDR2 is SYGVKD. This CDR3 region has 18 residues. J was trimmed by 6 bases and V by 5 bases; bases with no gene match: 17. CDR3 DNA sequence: TGTGCCATCAGTTACGTCCCGGGACAGGGTTCGGGGCTCAATGAGCAGTTCTTC. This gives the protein CAISYVPGQGSGLNEQFF.

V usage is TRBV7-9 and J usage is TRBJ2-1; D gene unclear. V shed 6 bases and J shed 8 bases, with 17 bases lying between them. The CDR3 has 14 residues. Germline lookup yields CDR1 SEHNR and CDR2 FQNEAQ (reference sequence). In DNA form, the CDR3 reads TGTGCCAGCAGATACGGCGGTGAGGTTTATGAGCAGTTCTTC. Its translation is CASRYGGEVYEQFF.

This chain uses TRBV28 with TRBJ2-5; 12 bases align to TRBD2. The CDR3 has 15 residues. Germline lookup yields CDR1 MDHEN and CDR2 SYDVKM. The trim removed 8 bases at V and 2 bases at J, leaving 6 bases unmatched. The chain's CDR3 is CASAYLAGGQETQYF. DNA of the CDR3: TGTGCCAGCGCTTACCTAGCGGGAGGGCAAGAGACCCAGTACTTC.

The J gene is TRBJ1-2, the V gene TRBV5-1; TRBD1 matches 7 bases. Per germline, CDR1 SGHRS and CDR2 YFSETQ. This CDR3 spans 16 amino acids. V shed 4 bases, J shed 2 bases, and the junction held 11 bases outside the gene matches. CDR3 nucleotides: TGCGCCAGCAGCCAGGGGGGTGGAGGATCGAACTATGGCTACACCTTC. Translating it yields CASSQGGGGSNYGYTF. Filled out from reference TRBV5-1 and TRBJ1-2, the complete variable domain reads KAGVTQTPRYLIKTRGQQVTLSCSPISGHRSVSWYQQTPGQGLQFLFEYFSETQRNKGNFPGRFSGRQFSNSRSEMNVSTLELGDSALYLCASSQGGGGSNYGYTFGSGTRLTVV.

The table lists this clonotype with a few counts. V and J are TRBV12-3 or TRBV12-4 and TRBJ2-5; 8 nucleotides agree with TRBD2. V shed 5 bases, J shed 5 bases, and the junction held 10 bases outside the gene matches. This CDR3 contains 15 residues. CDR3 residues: CASSLGRLARETQYF. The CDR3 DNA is TGTGCCAGCAGTCTAGGACGACTAGCGAGGGAGACCCAGTACTTC.